Listed below are T cell receptor beta chains from one sample, sequenced in a study of blood T cell repertoires in COVID-19. Method: immunoSEQ multiplex PCR; TCRdb's copy keeps in-frame clones and lacks some. The sample shows some 250,000 clones, more than 75% of them seen only once. The sample comprised peripheral blood. The receptors derive from a woman in her 70s with active or convalescent COVID-19. The CDR3 runs from the conserved cysteine through the conserved F or W. Fields, in order: V gene, CDR3 protein.

TRBV6-2/TRBV6-3,CASSSYGAGGTRWTGELFF
TRBV9,CASSVGPGGEGETQYF
TRBV6-1,CASSVAPRQGENTEAFF
TRBV7-2,CASSLSGGVDGYTF
TRBV27,CASSLNSRRGTASIGALHF
TRBV11-2,CASSRPSEFRGYTF
TRBV15,CATSRGGTTNEQFF
TRBV5-4,CASSLEPPSDGYTF
TRBV9,CASSGEQGGSTDTQYF
TRBV5-6,CASSLVGEKLFF
TRBV4-1,CASSQRPRTETGNTIYF
TRBV2,CASRRLAGGPHNEQFF
TRBV7-9,CASSLQQAGTEAFF
TRBV25-1,CASTNTVHYTF
TRBV27,CASKVQGSSYEQYF
TRBV3-1/TRBV3-2,CASMRTGGHTEAFF
TRBV7-8,CASSLDRGMNTEAFF
TRBV18,CASSPLQGAYGYTF
TRBV6-5,CASGRQGLRETQYF
TRBV27,CASSLSALARYNEQFF
TRBV19,CASSIPLNTGELFF
TRBV29-1,CSVTAGRGTEAFF
TRBV4-1,CASSPVRGMRTEAFF